This T cell receptor (beta chain) is from a study of blood T cell repertoires in COVID-19. V lost 7 bases and J lost 3, with 16 bases in between. This CDR3 has 15 amino acids. The germline gives CDR1 SNHLY, CDR2 FYNNEI. The repertoire was sequenced with immunoSEQ multiplex PCR; TCRdb's copy has only in-frame clones and lacks some. The sample includes under 150,000 clones, roughly 85% of them seen just once. The Seattle patients, enrolled during active infection, were followed longitudinally. The chain carries TRBV2 and TRBJ2-4, with D unresolved. This clonotype originated in an older woman with COVID-19, enrolled during active disease. Specimen: peripheral blood. The CDR3 loop is CASKRRSLGKNIQYF. DNA for the CDR3: TGTGCCAGCAAACGCAGGTCCTTAGGCAAAAACATTCAGTACTTC.